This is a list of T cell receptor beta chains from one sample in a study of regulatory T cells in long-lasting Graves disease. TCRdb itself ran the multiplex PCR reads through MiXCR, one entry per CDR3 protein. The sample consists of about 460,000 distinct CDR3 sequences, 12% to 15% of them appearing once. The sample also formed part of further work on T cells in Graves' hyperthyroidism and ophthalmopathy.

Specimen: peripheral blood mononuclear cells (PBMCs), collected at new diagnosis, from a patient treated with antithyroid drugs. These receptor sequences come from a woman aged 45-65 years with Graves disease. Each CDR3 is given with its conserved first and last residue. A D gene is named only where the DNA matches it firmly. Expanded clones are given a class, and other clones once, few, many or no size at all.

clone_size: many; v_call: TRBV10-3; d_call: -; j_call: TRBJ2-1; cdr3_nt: TGTGCCGCCAAACCGCGGGAAACCTACAATGAGCAGTTCTTC; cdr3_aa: CAAKPRETYNEQFF
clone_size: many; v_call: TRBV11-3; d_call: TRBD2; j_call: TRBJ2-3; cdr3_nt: TGTGCCAGCAGCTTAGGGACTAGCACCAGCGATACGCAGTATTTT; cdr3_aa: CASSLGTSTSDTQYF
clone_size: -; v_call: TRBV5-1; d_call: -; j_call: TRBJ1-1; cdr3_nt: TGCGCCAGCAGCGGGGACTTCAAAGGCTCTGAAGCTTTCTTT; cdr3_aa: CASSGDFKGSEAFF
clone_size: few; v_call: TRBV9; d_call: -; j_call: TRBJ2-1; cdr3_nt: TGTGCCAGCAGCGTATGGGGACGCAACAATGAGCAGTTCTTC; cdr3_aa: CASSVWGRNNEQFF
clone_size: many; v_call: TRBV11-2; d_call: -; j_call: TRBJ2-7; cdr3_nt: TGTGCCAGCAGCTGGGTATACGAGCAGTACTTC; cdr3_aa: CASSWVYEQYF
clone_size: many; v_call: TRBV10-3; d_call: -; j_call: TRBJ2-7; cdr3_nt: TGTGCCATCTCGCGGACAGAAAGTCGCAACGAGCAGTACTTC; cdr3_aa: CAISRTESRNEQYF
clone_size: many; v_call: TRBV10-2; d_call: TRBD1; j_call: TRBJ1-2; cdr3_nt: TGCGCCAGCATCGGGGACAGTAACTATGGCTACACCTTC; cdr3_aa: CASIGDSNYGYTF
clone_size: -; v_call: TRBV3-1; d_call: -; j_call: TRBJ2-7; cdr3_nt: TGTGCCAGCAGCCAAGTTGGCCACGAGCAGTACTTC; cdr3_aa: CASSQVGHEQYF
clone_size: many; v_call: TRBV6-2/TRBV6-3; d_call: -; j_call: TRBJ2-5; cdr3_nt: TGTGCCAGCAGTTCCGACTTTCAAGAGACCCAGTACTTC; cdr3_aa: CASSSDFQETQYF
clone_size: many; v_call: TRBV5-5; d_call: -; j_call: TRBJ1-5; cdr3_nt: TGTGCCAGCAGCCCATACAGGGACGGGAATCAGCCCCAGCATTTT; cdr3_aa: CASSPYRDGNQPQHF
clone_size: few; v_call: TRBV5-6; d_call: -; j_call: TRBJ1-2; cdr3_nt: TGTGCCAGCAGCTCGACAACCTACGGGCACGGCTACACCTTC; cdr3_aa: CASSSTTYGHGYTF
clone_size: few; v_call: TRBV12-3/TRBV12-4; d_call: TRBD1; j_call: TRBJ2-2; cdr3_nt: TGTGCCAGCAGTCCCCGGACAGGGCCCGGGGAGCTGTTTTTT; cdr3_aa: CASSPRTGPGELFF
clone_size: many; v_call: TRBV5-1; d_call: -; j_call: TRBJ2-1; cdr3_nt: TGCGCCAGCAGCTTGGCCAAAGTCTTTGGCGAAGGAGGGAACAATGAGCAGTTCTTC; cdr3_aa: CASSLAKVFGEGGNNEQFF
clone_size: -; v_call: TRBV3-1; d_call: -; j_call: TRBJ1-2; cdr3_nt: TGTGCCAGCAGCCAAGAAAGCCAGGGGTCCTATGGCTACACCTTC; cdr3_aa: CASSQESQGSYGYTF
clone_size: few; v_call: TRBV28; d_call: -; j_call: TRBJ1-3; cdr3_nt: TGTGCCAGCAGTTCGGGGAGGATAACCTTAAACACCATATATTTT; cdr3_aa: CASSSGRITLNTIYF
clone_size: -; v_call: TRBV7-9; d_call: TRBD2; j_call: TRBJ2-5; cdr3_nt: TGTGCCAGCAGCTTCAGTCTCTCGACTAGCAAGGCGGGGTACCAAGAGACCCAGTACTTC; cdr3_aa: CASSFSLSTSKAGYQETQYF
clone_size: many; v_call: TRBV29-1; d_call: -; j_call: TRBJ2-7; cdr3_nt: TGCAGCGTTGTTGGGGGGCTAGGCTCCTACGAGCAGTACTTC; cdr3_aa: CSVVGGLGSYEQYF
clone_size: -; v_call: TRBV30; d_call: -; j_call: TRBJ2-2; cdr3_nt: TGTGCCTGGAGTGGACAATTCGGGGAGCTGTTTTTT; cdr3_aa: CAWSGQFGELFF
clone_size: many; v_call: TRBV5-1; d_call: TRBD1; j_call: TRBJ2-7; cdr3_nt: TGCGCCAGCAGCCGACAGGGGCGCGACGAGCAGTACTTC; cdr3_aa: CASSRQGRDEQYF
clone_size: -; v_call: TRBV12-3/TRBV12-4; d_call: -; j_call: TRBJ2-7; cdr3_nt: TGTGCCAGCAGTTCGGGTTACACCTACGAGCAGTACTTC; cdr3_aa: CASSSGYTYEQYF
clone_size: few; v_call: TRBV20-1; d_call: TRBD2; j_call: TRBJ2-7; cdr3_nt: TGCAGTGCTAGGGGACTAGCGGGAGGTGGCGAGCAGTACTTC; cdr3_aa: CSARGLAGGGEQYF
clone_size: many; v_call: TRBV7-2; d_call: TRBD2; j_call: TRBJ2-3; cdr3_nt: TGTGCCAGCAGCTTAGACCTAGCGGGAGGGGGAGATACGCAGTATTTT; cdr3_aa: CASSLDLAGGGDTQYF
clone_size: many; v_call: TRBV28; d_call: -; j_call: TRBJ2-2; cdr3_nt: TGTGCCAGTCGCGCCCTGCCCGGGGAGCTGTTTTTT; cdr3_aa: CASRALPGELFF
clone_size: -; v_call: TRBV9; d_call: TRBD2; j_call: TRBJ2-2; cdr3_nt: TGTGCCAGCTTAGCGGGAAACACCGGGGAGCTGTTTTTT; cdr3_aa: CASLAGNTGELFF
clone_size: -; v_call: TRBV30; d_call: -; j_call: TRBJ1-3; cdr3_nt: TGTGCCTGGAGTTCAACAGGGAGCTCTGGAAACACCATATATTTT; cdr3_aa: CAWSSTGSSGNTIYF
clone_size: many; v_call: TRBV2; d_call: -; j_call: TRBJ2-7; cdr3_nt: TGTGCCAGCATGGAAGTGGATTACTACGAGCAGTACTTC; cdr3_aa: CASMEVDYYEQYF
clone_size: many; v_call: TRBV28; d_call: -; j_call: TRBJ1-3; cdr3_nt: TGTGCCAGCAGTTTGGAGACAGAAATATACCACTCTGGAAACACCATATATTTT; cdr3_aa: CASSLETEIYHSGNTIYF
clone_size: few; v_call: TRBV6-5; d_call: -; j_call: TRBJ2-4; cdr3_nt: TGTGCCAGCAGTTACGGGGGACGGGGGAAAAACATTCAGTACTTC; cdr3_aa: CASSYGGRGKNIQYF
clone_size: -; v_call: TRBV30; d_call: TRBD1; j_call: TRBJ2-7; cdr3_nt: TGTGCCTGGAGTGCCCAGGGGACAGGGAAGGTGGACGAGCAGTACTTC; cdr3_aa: CAWSAQGTGKVDEQYF
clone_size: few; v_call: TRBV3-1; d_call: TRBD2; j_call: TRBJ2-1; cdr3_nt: TGTGCCAGCAGCTCTTCGGCGGGAGTAGGGTACAATGAGCAGTTCTTC; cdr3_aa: CASSSSAGVGYNEQFF
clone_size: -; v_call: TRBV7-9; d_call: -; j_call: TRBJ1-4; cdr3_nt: TGTGCCAGCAGCCCAACAGTGTCCTCGCCACCAACGAATGAAAAACTGTTTTTT; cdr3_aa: CASSPTVSSPPTNEKLFF
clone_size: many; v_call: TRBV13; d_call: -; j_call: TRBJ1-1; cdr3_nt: TGTGCCAGCAGACGAGGGGCGAACACTGAAGCTTTCTTT; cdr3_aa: CASRRGANTEAFF
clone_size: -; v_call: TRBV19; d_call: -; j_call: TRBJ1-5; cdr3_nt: TGTGCCAGTAGTATATTCGAGGGGAATCAGCCCCAGCATTTT; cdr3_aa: CASSIFEGNQPQHF
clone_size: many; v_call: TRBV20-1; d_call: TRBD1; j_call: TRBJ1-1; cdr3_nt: TGCAGGGTGCGGACAGGGGTTACTGAAGCTTTCTTT; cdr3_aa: CRVRTGVTEAFF
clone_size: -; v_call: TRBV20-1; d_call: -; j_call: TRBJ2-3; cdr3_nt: TGCAGTGCTAGAGTAATCGGAGATACGCAGTATTTT; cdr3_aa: CSARVIGDTQYF
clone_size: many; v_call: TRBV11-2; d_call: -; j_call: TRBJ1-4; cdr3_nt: TGTGCCAGCAGCGTACAGGGCCCAACTAATGAAAAACTGTTTTTT; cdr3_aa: CASSVQGPTNEKLFF
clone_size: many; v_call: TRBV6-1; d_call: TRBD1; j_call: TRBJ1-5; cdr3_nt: TGTGCCAGCAGTGATGGGACAGGGACGGATCAGCCCCAGCATTTT; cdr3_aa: CASSDGTGTDQPQHF
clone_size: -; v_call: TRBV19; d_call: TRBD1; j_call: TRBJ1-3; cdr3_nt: TGTGCCAGTAGCCCTAAGGGTTGGACAGGGGGCTCTGGAAACACCATATATTTT; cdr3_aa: CASSPKGWTGGSGNTIYF
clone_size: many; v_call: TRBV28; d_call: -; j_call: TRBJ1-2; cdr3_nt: TGTGCCACCCGACAGGTCTCCTATGGCTACACCTTC; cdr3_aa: CATRQVSYGYTF
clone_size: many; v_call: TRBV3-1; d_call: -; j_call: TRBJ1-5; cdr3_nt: TGTGCCAGCAGCCAAGAGGGCAATCAGCCCCAGCATTTT; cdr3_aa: CASSQEGNQPQHF
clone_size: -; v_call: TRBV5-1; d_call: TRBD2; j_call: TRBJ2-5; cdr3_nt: TGCGCCAGCAGCCGGGGGGGGACCCAAGAGACCCAGTACTTC; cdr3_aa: CASSRGGTQETQYF
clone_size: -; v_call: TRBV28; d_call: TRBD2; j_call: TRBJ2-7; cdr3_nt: TGTGCCAGCAGTGGGACCGGGACTAGCGGGAGGGGCGATGAGCAGTACTTC; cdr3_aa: CASSGTGTSGRGDEQYF
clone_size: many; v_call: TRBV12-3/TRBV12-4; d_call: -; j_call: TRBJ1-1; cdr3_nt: TGTGCCAGCAGTTCTAGTATGGAGGGCTTAAGCCGGACTGAAGCTTTCTTT; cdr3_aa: CASSSSMEGLSRTEAFF
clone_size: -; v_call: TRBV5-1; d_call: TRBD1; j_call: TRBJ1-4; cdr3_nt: TGCGCCAGCAGCTTGGGTTTGGACAGGGGAATGGGGGAAAAACTGTTTTTT; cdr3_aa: CASSLGLDRGMGEKLFF
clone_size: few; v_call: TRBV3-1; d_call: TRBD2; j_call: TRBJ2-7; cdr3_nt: TGTGCCAGCAGCCGAGAAAGCGGGGGAGCATCCTACGAGCAGTACTTC; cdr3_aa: CASSRESGGASYEQYF
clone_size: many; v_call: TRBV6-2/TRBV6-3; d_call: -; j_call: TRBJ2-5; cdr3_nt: TGTGCCAGCAGTTACAAATACCCAGAGACCCAGTACTTC; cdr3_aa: CASSYKYPETQYF
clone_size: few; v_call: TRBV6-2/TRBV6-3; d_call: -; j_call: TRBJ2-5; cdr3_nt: TGTGCCAGCAGTTACCTAGTAGGGGGGTTGGGGACCCAGTACTTC; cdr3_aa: CASSYLVGGLGTQYF
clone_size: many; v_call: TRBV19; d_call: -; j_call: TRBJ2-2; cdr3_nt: TGTGCCACTACACCGGGCAGGGTGACCGGGGAGCTGTTTTTT; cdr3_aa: CATTPGRVTGELFF
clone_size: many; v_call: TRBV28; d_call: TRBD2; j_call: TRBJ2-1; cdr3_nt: TGTGCCAGCAGTTCCCCGATAGCGGGAGTCAATGAGCAGTTCTTC; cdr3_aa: CASSSPIAGVNEQFF
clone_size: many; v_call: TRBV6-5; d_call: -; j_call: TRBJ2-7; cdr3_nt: TGTGCCAGCAGTTACCAGGACTACGAGCAGTACTTC; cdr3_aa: CASSYQDYEQYF
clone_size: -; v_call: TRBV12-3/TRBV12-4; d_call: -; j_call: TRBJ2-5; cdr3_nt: TGTGCCAGCAGGGTGGCCCTTCGAGAGACCCAGTACTTC; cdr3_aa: CASRVALRETQYF
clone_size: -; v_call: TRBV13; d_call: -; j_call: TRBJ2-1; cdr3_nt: TGTGCCAGCAGCTTAATCCGAGGAGGGGTTCGTCGAGGTGAGCAGTTCTTC; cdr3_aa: CASSLIRGGVRRGEQFF
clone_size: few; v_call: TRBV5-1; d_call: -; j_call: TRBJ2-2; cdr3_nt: TGCGCCAGTAGCTTGGTCTTAGTTAACACCGGGGAGCTGTTTTTT; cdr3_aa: CASSLVLVNTGELFF
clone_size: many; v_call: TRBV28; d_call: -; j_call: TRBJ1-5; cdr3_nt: TGTGCCAGCAGTCCCCCTCGGGACAGCAATCAGCCCCAGCATTTT; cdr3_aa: CASSPPRDSNQPQHF
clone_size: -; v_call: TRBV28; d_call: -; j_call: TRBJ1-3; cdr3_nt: TGTGCCAGCAGTTTGGGGTTTGGGGGTTCTGGAAACACCATATATTTT; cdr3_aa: CASSLGFGGSGNTIYF
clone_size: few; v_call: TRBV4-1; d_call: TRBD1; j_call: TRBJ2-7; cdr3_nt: TGCGCCAGCAGCCAAGGGACAGGGAGTTCCCTATTTTCCTACGAGCAGTACTTC; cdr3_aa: CASSQGTGSSLFSYEQYF
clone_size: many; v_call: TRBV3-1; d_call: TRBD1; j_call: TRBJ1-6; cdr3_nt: TGTGCCAGCAGCCAAGAACAGGGGAATTCACCCCTCCACTTT; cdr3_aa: CASSQEQGNSPLHF
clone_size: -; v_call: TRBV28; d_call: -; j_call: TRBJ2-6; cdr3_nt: TGTGCCAGCAGTTTCCCCACGGGAAGGGGATACCCCTCTGGGGCCAACGTCCTGACTTTC; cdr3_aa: CASSFPTGRGYPSGANVLTF
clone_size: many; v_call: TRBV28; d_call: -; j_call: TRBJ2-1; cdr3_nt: TGTGCCAGCAGTAATTCCGGGCGTCGGACCCGGTCCTACAATGAGCAGTTCTTC; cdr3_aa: CASSNSGRRTRSYNEQFF